This TCR beta chain was retrieved from a study of OX40 agonist ivuxolimab in advanced cancers. The data were produced by immunoSEQ multiplex PCR, yet TCRdb's version contains in-frame clones alone and is incomplete. The profile covers tens of thousands of clones, with approximately 91% appearing a single time and 35% to 45% taken by the ten largest. Germline V gene sequence: CDR1 MDHEN, CDR2 SYDVKM. J gave up 4 bases and V 5 bases, and 12 bases lay outside the gene matches. There are 17 residues in the CDR3. This clonotype originated in an adult with an advanced solid tumor such as melanoma, head and neck, liver or kidney cancer. V is TRBV28 and J is TRBJ2-1; TRBD1 matches 9 bases. The source material was CD4+ or CD8+ T cells sorted from blood, sampled in a trial of the OX40 agonist ivuxolimab. CDR3 residues: CASSLIARDRAYNEQFF. The CDR3 region has the DNA TGTGCCAGCAGTCTAATCGCCCGGGACAGGGCTTACAATGAGCAGTTCTTC.